These 22 T cell receptor beta chains were all obtained from the same sample, sequenced in a study of cytomegalovirus exposure and HLA in healthy donors. Researchers ran the PCR with 60 Vbeta and 13 Jbeta primers. Assay used: immunoSEQ multiplex PCR; TCRdb lists only in-frame clones, some missing. The sample yields about 180,000 clones, around 81% seen once. Specimen: PBMCs. These receptors were obtained from a young woman in good health and CMV-seronegative.

In its sample, this clone was seen a few times. J is TRBJ2-6 and V is TRBV28; D might be TRBD2 (6 bases). CDR1 MDHEN and CDR2 SYDVKM come from the germline V gene. Trimming removed 2 bases at V and 9 bases at J, with 11 bases between. CDR3 length equals 14 residues. The DNA for the CDR3 is TGTGCCAGCAGTTTACGAGGGGAGGTCAACGTCCTGACTTTC. This sequence encodes CASSLRGEVNVLTF.

This clone was recorded once. The chain joins TRBV28 to TRBJ1-5, with TRBD1 as a possible D gene (6 bases). This CDR3 comprises 15 residues. V was clipped by 6 bases and J by 0 bases, with 12 bases between them. The germline V gene has CDR1 MDHEN and CDR2 SYDVKM. CDR3 residues: CASSSAGVSNQPQHF. CDR3 bases: TGTGCCAGCAGCTCTGCAGGGGTTAGCAATCAGCCCCAGCATTTT.

This clone has more than one count but fewer than ten. The chain combines TRBV19 with TRBJ2-2; D is possibly TRBD2 (5 bases). The germline gives CDR1 LNHDA, CDR2 SQIVND (reference sequence). Trimming cost V 0 bases and J 1 base, with 9 bases left between them. This CDR3 is built from 16 residues. The CDR3 spells CASSIDMAGNTGELFF. For the CDR3, the DNA is TGTGCCAGTAGTATAGATATGGCGGGGAACACCGGGGAGCTGTTTTTT.

The genes are TRBV4-3 and TRBJ1-6, with D perhaps matching TRBD1 (6 bases). V dropped 3 bases and J dropped 6 bases, with 18 bases sitting between them. The germline CDR1 and CDR2 sequences are LGHNA and YSLEER. CDR3 length: 17 residues. For the CDR3, the DNA is TGCGCCAGCAGCCATGCGGGGGGAGGGACAATTAATTCACCCCTCCACTTT. Translation: CASSHAGGGTINSPLHF.

The rearrangement uses TRBV5-4 and TRBJ2-5, with 8 bases identical to TRBD2. In germline, CDR1 is SGHNT, CDR2 YYREEE (reference sequence). Unmatched junction bases numbered 4, after V lost 4 bases and J lost 5 bases. The CDR3 has 13 amino acids. In DNA, the CDR3 is TGTGCCAGCAGCACCCGGGGGGGGGAGACCCAGTACTTC. It codes for CASSTRGGETQYF.

J is TRBJ2-7 and V is TRBV4-1, with D tentatively TRBD1 (6 bases). V lost 5 bases to trimming and J lost 3 bases, with 11 bases between them. The CDR3 spans 13 residues. CDR1 and CDR2 (germline): MGHRA, YSYEKL. The CDR3 nucleotides read TGCGCCAGCAGCAAGATGGACAGCTACGAGCAGTACTTC. This codes for CASSKMDSYEQYF.

This chain uses TRBV27 with TRBJ2-3, with 10 bases identical to TRBD2. Germline V gene data show CDR1 as MNHEY and CDR2 as SMNVEV (reference sequence). This CDR3 comprises 16 residues. The trim removed 6 bases at V and 4 bases at J, leaving 10 bases unmatched. The CDR3 is CASRPASGGAADTQYF. As DNA, the CDR3 is TGTGCCAGCAGACCCGCCAGCGGGGGGGCGGCAGATACGCAGTATTTT.

A word on this clone: A read error may account for a junction end that differs from germline. V is TRBV30 and J is TRBJ2-6, with 10 positions matching TRBD1. The CDR3 spans 20 residues. Germline CDR1 and CDR2: GTSNPN and SVGIG (reference sequence). DNA for the CDR3: TGTGCCTGGAGTGTAGAGTTTAGCGGGACAGGGGTTCCTGGGGCCAACGGCCTGACTTTC. As protein: CAWSVEFSGTGVPGANGLTF.

The V gene is TRBV7-7, the J gene TRBJ2-2; 9 nucleotides align to TRBD1. CDR3 length: 17 residues. The J segment lost 4 bases and the V segment lost 5 bases, leaving 11 bases of the junction unmatched. Germline CDR1 is SSHAT and CDR2 is FNYEAQ (reference sequence). CDR3 DNA: TGTGCCAGCAGCGCTAACCCCCCGACAGGGGGCACCGGGGAGCTGTTTTTT. This sequence encodes CASSANPPTGGTGELFF.

This clone has only a few counts. The chain couples TRBV9 to TRBJ1-1; D is ambiguous. This CDR3 spans 15 amino acids. Germline V gene lookup returns CDR1 SGDLS and CDR2 YYNGEE. V lost 4 bases and J 4 bases, leaving 17 bases between the germline ends. This CDR3 is CASSTDGSLGTEAFF. CDR3 bases: TGTGCCAGCAGCACAGACGGCAGTCTGGGCACTGAAGCTTTCTTT.

The chain recombines TRBV30 with TRBJ2-1; 13 bases map to TRBD2. The J segment lost 7 bases and the V segment lost 2 bases, leaving 2 bases of the junction unmatched. The germline V gene encodes CDR1 GTSNPN and CDR2 SVGIG (reference sequence). This CDR3 is built from 14 residues. The CDR3 DNA reads as TGTGCCTGGAGTCCGGGACTAGCGGGAAATGAGCAGTTCTTC. This codes for CAWSPGLAGNEQFF. The whole variable domain, remainder taken from reference TRBV30 and TRBJ2-1, is SQTIHQWPATLVQPVGSPLSLECTVEGTSNPNLYWYRQAAGRGLQLLFYSVGIGQISSEVPQNLSASRPQDRQFILSSKKLLLSDSGFYLCAWSPGLAGNEQFFGPGTRLTVL.

V gene TRBV7-8 combines with J gene TRBJ2-2; D remains ambiguous. V was clipped by 1 base and J by 7 bases, with 4 bases between them. Looked up from germline, CDR1 is SGHVS and CDR2 is FQNEAQ. This CDR3 spans 12 amino acids. DNA for the CDR3: TGTGCCAGCAGCTTAGTGTACGGGGAGCTGTTTTTT. Amino acids: CASSLVYGELFF.

This chain connects TRBV5-1 to TRBJ2-3, with 11 bases that match TRBD2. Unmatched junction bases numbered 10, after V lost 1 base and J lost 3 bases. Germline CDR1 reads SGHRS; CDR2 reads YFSETQ. The CDR3 sequence is 18 residues long. The CDR3 sequence: CASSLLAGGSPGTDTQYF. CDR3 bases: TGCGCCAGCAGCTTGCTAGCGGGAGGTTCTCCGGGGACAGATACGCAGTATTTT.

This clone was recorded once. In nucleotides, the CDR3 is TGCGCCAGCACCGAACAACCTAGCGGGTTCACAGATACGCAGTATTTT. This sequence encodes CASTEQPSGFTDTQYF. The V gene is TRBV5-1, the J gene TRBJ2-3, with 8 bases identical to TRBD2. Germline CDR1 is SGHRS and CDR2 is YFSETQ. This CDR3 region has 16 residues. J gave up 2 bases and V 6 bases, and 11 bases lay outside the gene matches.

The chain is built from TRBV7-9 and TRBJ1-2; a possible D gene is TRBD1 (5 bases). Germline V gene sequence: CDR1 SEHNR, CDR2 FQNEAQ (reference sequence). V shed 2 bases and J shed 7 bases, with 11 bases lying between them. CDR3 length: 13 residues. The CDR3 nucleotides are TGTGCCAGCAGCTTATCGGCGGACATTGGCTACACCTTC. It codes for CASSLSADIGYTF.

The V call is TRBV7-9, the J call TRBJ2-7; the match to TRBD1 covers 9 bases. CDR3 length: 16 residues. Per germline, CDR1 SEHNR and CDR2 FQNEAQ (reference sequence). Trimming took 3 bases from V and 4 from J; bases not matched to a gene: 10. The CDR3 DNA reads TGTGCCAGCAGCTTCCCGATTACCGGGACAGGGTACGAGCAGTACTTC. As protein: CASSFPITGTGYEQYF.

V is TRBV7-2 and J is TRBJ2-7; weak D call: TRBD1 (6 bases). V lost 5 bases, J lost 3 bases, and 17 bases lay in between. Germline-derived CDR1 and CDR2 are SGHTA and FQGNSA. The length of the CDR3 is 15 residues. This CDR3 reads CASSLLGGGVYEQYF. The CDR3 DNA follows: TGTGCCAGCAGCCTCCTAGGGGGTGGGGTCTACGAGCAGTACTTC.

This chain uses TRBV19 with TRBJ1-2; D is possibly TRBD1 (5 bases). Germline V gene lookup returns CDR1 LNHDA and CDR2 SQIVND (reference sequence). The CDR3 extends over 15 amino acids. The V end was cut by 6 bases, the J end by 3 bases, with 17 bases between. The CDR3 DNA reads TGTGCCAGTAGCCTAACGGCCCAGGGATACTATGGCTACACCTTC. It encodes CASSLTAQGYYGYTF.

J is TRBJ2-1 and V is TRBV6-6; TRBD2 aligns across 7 bases. The V gene's germline CDR1 is MNHNY and CDR2 SVGAGI (reference sequence). With V trimmed by 6 bases and J by 2 bases, 7 bases remained unmatched. CDR3 size: 15 residues. Written as DNA, the CDR3 is TGTGCCAGCAGATCGAGCGGGGTGACCTACAATGAGCAGTTCTTC. Translation: CASRSSGVTYNEQFF.

V gene TRBV9 combines with J gene TRBJ2-5; the D gene is possibly TRBD2 (6 bases). The CDR3 consists of 14 residues. Germline V gene lookup returns CDR1 SGDLS and CDR2 YYNGEE. The V and J ends lost 4 bases and 5 bases respectively, with 15 bases between them. The CDR3 region is CASSPWGGGETQYF. CDR3 coding DNA: TGTGCCAGCAGCCCCTGGGGAGGTGGGGAGACCCAGTACTTC.

The CDR3 DNA is TGTGCCAGCAGCTTAGTTAGGACAGGGAGGACTGAAGCTTTCTTT. Residues: CASSLVRTGRTEAFF. The chain links TRBV7-6 to TRBJ1-1; 8 nucleotides match TRBD1. The germline V gene has CDR1 SGHVS and CDR2 FNYEAQ. V lost 1 base, J lost 5 bases, and 6 bases stayed unmatched. The CDR3 totals 15 residues.

The chain links TRBV11-2 to TRBJ2-1, with 14 bases matching TRBD2. The CDR3 covers 16 residues. Per germline, CDR1 SGHAT and CDR2 FQNNGV. With V trimmed by 4 bases and J by 7 bases, 6 bases remained unmatched. The CDR3 sequence is CASSSGLAGGGNEQFF. The CDR3 coding sequence is TGTGCCAGCAGCTCCGGACTAGCGGGAGGAGGTAATGAGCAGTTCTTC.